This is a list of T cell receptor beta chains from one sample in a study of blood T cell repertoires in COVID-19. Profiling relied on immunoSEQ multiplex PCR, and the TCRdb table lists in-frame clones only, not all of them. In the table there are around 300,000 clones, just over 85% of which are singletons. Sequenced input: peripheral blood. The receptors stem from a woman younger than 45 with active or convalescent COVID-19. CDR3s include the opening cysteine and the closing phenylalanine or tryptophan. A D gene is named only where the DNA matches it firmly. Clone size is stated in some rows and not others, as once, few, many or a class when expanded.

TRBD2,TRBJ2-5,TRBV7-2,.,CASSPGDYPGETQYF,TGTGCCAGCAGCCCCGGGGACTATCCCGGGGAAACCCAGTACTTC
.,TRBJ1-3,TRBV7-2,few,CASSSRVSGNTIYF,TGTGCCAGCAGCTCGAGAGTCTCTGGAAACACCATATATTTT
.,TRBJ1-1,TRBV27,.,CASSLQKNTEAFF,TGTGCCAGCAGCCTACAGAAGAACACTGAAGCTTTCTTT
TRBD2,TRBJ2-3,TRBV29-1,.,CSVEKGGWDTDTQYF,TGCAGCGTTGAAAAGGGAGGGTGGGACACAGATACGCAGTATTTT
.,TRBJ1-5,TRBV28,.,CASSPHNQPQHF,TGTGCCAGCAGTCCCCACAATCAGCCCCAGCATTTT
.,TRBJ2-1,TRBV21-1,.,CASSKALEERGAYNEQFF,TGTGCCAGCAGCAAAGCGCTAGAAGAGCGGGGGGCCTACAATGAGCAGTTCTTC
TRBD2,TRBJ2-5,TRBV6-6,.,CASSRTNGLAVGPQETQYF,TGTGCCAGCAGTCGCACTAACGGACTAGCGGTAGGGCCTCAAGAGACCCAGTACTTC
.,TRBJ1-4,TRBV3-1/TRBV3-2,.,CASSAGEVRLGEKLFF,TGTGCCAGCAGTGCAGGGGAAGTGAGGCTCGGTGAAAAACTGTTTTTT
.,TRBJ1-1,TRBV4-3,.,CASSQDRRAGAFF,TGCGCCAGCAGCCAAGATCGAAGGGCGGGGGCTTTCTTT
.,TRBJ1-5,TRBV28,.,CASGQGQIYSNQPQHF,TGTGCCAGCGGTCAGGGCCAAATCTATAGCAATCAGCCCCAGCATTTT
TRBD1,TRBJ2-5,TRBV11-2,.,CASSLDPGGGETQYF,TGTGCCAGCAGCTTAGATCCAGGGGGTGGGGAGACCCAGTACTTC
.,TRBJ2-3,TRBV18,.,CASSPTAGFTAADTQYF,TGTGCCAGCTCACCGACGGCAGGTTTTACTGCCGCAGATACGCAGTATTTT
.,TRBJ2-7,TRBV27,.,CASSFPFGGHEQYF,TGTGCCAGCAGTTTCCCGTTTGGTGGCCACGAGCAGTACTTC
TRBD2,TRBJ2-1,TRBV7-8,.,CASSSSGGYNEQFF,TGTGCCAGCAGCTCCTCGGGGGGTTACAATGAGCAGTTCTTC
TRBD1,TRBJ1-6,TRBV6-6,.,CASSLLDRGNSPLHF,TGTGCCAGCAGCCTCCTGGACAGGGGTAATTCACCCCTCCACTTT
TRBD1,TRBJ1-2,TRBV7-2,.,CASSLTRGATYGYTF,TGTGCCAGCAGCTTAACCAGGGGGGCAACCTATGGCTACACCTTC
.,TRBJ1-4,TRBV30,.,CAWNLQEKLFF,TGTGCCTGGAACCTACAGGAAAAACTGTTTTTT